The next 28 T cell receptor beta chains were all read from a single sample in a study of T cell responses to AZD1222 COVID-19 vaccine. The data were produced by immunoSEQ multiplex PCR, yet TCRdb's version contains in-frame clones alone and is incomplete. The table has approximately 150,000 clones, approximately 86% seen once. The sample was peripheral blood, taken 28 days after the second dose of the MenACWY control vaccine. These receptors originate from an adult who received the MenACWY meningococcal vaccine as a control.

V usage is TRBV7-9 and J usage is TRBJ2-3; D gene ambiguous. The CDR3 runs to 13 residues. The germline CDR1 and CDR2 sequences are SEHNR and FQNEAQ (reference sequence). The ends were cut back, 5 bases at V and 1 base at J, with 7 bases in the middle. This CDR3 reads CASSPDGTDTQYF. The CDR3 region has the DNA TGTGCCAGCAGCCCCGACGGCACAGATACGCAGTATTTT.

The genes are TRBV12-3 or TRBV12-4 and TRBJ2-7; the D call may be TRBD1 or TRBD2 (5 bases each). V was trimmed by 3 bases and J by 1 base, leaving 7 bases between them. There are 13 residues in the CDR3. The CDR3 spells CASSLGPSYEQYF. The DNA of the CDR3 is TGTGCCAGCAGTTTGGGACCTTCCTACGAGCAGTACTTC.

V and J are TRBV6-5 and TRBJ1-1; maybe TRBD1 (5 bases). Germline CDR1 is MNHEY and CDR2 is SVGAGI. The CDR3 consists of 15 residues. The V end was cut by 2 bases, the J end by 6 bases, with 16 bases between. The CDR3 spells CASSYGSVSGAEAFF. The DNA of the CDR3 is TGTGCCAGCAGTTACGGAAGCGTCTCGGGGGCTGAAGCTTTCTTT.

This chain joins TRBV18 and TRBJ1-6; 9 nucleotides match TRBD1. V lost 2 bases to trimming and J lost 7 bases; unmatched junction nucleotides: 0. CDR1 is KGHSH, CDR2 LQKENI, per germline. The CDR3 runs to 14 residues. The CDR3 nucleotides are TGTGCCAGCTCACCAGGGACAGGGAATTCACCCCTCCACTTT. It encodes CASSPGTGNSPLHF.

The chain is built from TRBV28 and TRBJ2-2; TRBD2 agrees at 13 bases. The CDR3 runs to 18 residues. The germline V gene has CDR1 MDHEN and CDR2 SYDVKM. V was pared by 2 bases and J by 5 bases, with 8 bases of the junction left unmatched. CDR3 in amino acids: CASSLGLAGAKRTGELFF. CDR3 nucleotides: TGTGCCAGCAGTTTAGGACTAGCGGGAGCGAAAAGGACCGGGGAGCTGTTTTTT.

The chain couples TRBV7-2 to TRBJ1-5; 7 bases match TRBD1. The germline gives CDR1 SGHTA, CDR2 FQGNSA. J lost 9 bases, V lost 1 base, and 6 bases had no gene match. The CDR3 is 14 residues long. The CDR3 DNA is TGTGCCAGCAGCTTAGGCCAGGGGGTGGGGCCCCAGCATTTT. As protein: CASSLGQGVGPQHF.

The rearrangement links TRBV6-2 or TRBV6-3 to TRBJ2-6; D call uncertain. The CDR3 spans 16 residues. Germline V gene lookup returns CDR1 MNHEY and CDR2 SVGEGT. Trimming left V 3 bases short and J 2 bases short, with 11 bases between. This CDR3 is CASSYPVYAGANVLTF. CDR3 in DNA: TGTGCCAGCAGTTATCCTGTTTACGCTGGGGCCAACGTCCTGACTTTC.

The chain uses TRBV30 and TRBJ1-6; D remains unclear. The V end was cut by 7 bases, the J end by 7 bases, with 14 bases between. CDR1 and CDR2 from the germline V gene are GTSNPN and SVGIG (reference sequence). The CDR3 length is 13 residues. The CDR3 spells CASSAIVNSPLHF. The DNA of the CDR3 is TGTGCCTCTTCGGCGATTGTGAATTCACCCCTCCACTTT.

The chain has TRBV9 and TRBJ1-4, with a possible D match to TRBD1 (5 bases). Germline V CDR1 and CDR2: SGDLS, YYNGEE. The ends were cut back, 4 bases at V and 7 bases at J, with 29 bases in the middle. CDR3 size: 19 residues. The CDR3 is CASSSPRQPGIQYSEKLFF. The DNA for the CDR3 is TGTGCCAGCAGCTCCCCGAGACAGCCAGGGATTCAATACTCTGAAAAACTGTTTTTT.

The chain combines TRBV2 with TRBJ1-2, with D possibly being TRBD1 (6 bases). Germline V gives CDR1 SNHLY, CDR2 FYNNEI. Trimming removed 1 base from V and 4 bases from J, with 13 bases in between. This CDR3 has 15 amino acids. The CDR3 here is CASSEDRDTVYGYTF. CDR3 DNA: TGTGCCAGCAGTGAAGACCGGGACACGGTCTATGGCTACACCTTC.

V usage is TRBV12-5 and J usage is TRBJ1-3, with D possibly being TRBD1 (6 bases). Trimming left V 2 bases short and J 9 bases short, with 23 bases between. CDR1 is LGHNT and CDR2 is FRNRAP in the germline V gene. The CDR3 contains 17 residues. The CDR3 loop is CASGLFNRQAFIGTIYF. The CDR3 region has the DNA TGTGCTAGTGGTTTGTTCAACAGACAGGCTTTCATAGGCACCATATATTTT.

To note about this clone: An end of the junction does not agree with germline; a read error may underlie this. The chain uses TRBV7-7 and TRBJ2-1; D may be TRBD2 (5 bases). CDR1 and CDR2 (germline): SSHAT, FNYEAQ (reference sequence). The CDR3 totals 14 residues. Here the CDR3 DNA reads TGTGCTAGCAGCTTGCACGGGGTCCACAATGAGCAGTTCTTC. Translation gives CASSLHGVHNEQFF.

The chain links TRBV6-5 to TRBJ1-5; 10 bases map to TRBD1. CDR1 is MNHEY, CDR2 SVGAGI, per germline. J gave up 8 bases and V 6 bases, and 7 bases lay outside the gene matches. The CDR3 covers 14 residues. The CDR3 spells CASSYDRGPEPQHF. CDR3 DNA: TGTGCCAGCAGCTACGACAGGGGGCCGGAGCCCCAGCATTTT.

The chain joins TRBV5-4 to TRBJ2-4; D might be TRBD2 (6 bases). V was shortened by 3 bases and J by 8 bases, with 15 bases between the two germline ends. This CDR3 spans 14 amino acids. Germline V gives CDR1 SGHNT, CDR2 YYREEE (reference sequence). In DNA form, the CDR3 reads TGTGCCAGCAGCTCCGACTCGGAGGGAGACATTCAGTACTTC. Translating gives CASSSDSEGDIQYF.

V and J are TRBV19 and TRBJ1-1, with 8 bases aligning to TRBD1. Unmatched junction bases numbered 5, after V lost 0 bases and J lost 5 bases. CDR3 length: 15 amino acids. Per germline, CDR1 LNHDA and CDR2 SQIVND (reference sequence). CDR3 amino acids: CASSIEGRGRTEAFF. The CDR3 DNA sequence: TGTGCCAGTAGTATAGAGGGCAGGGGGCGAACTGAAGCTTTCTTT.

The V and J genes are TRBV11-3 and TRBJ2-3; 8 bases are shared with TRBD2. CDR3 length: 16 residues. CDR1 and CDR2 (germline): SGHNT, YENEEA. With 1 base clipped from V and 2 bases from J, the junction kept 5 bases outside the gene matches. Here the CDR3 DNA reads TGTGCCAGCAGCTTAGGTTCGGGAGGGCCCACAGATACGCAGTATTTT. The encoded protein is CASSLGSGGPTDTQYF.

As concerns this clone: The junction departs from the called germline gene at one end, perhaps through a read error. The chain has TRBV11-1 and TRBJ1-1, with TRBD1 matching 10 bases. Germline V gene data show CDR1 as SGHAT and CDR2 as FQDESV (reference sequence). CDR3 length: 15 residues. The CDR3 nucleotides are TGTGCCAGCAGCTCCCGCCGGGACAGGGGAACTGTAGCTTTCTTT. Amino acid sequence: CASSSRRDRGTVAFF.

Here the CDR3 reads CASSLTGVETQYF. DNA of the CDR3: TGCGCCAGCAGCTTGACAGGGGTAGAGACCCAGTACTTC. The chain has TRBV5-1 and TRBJ2-5; 7 bases agree with TRBD1. V gave up 1 base and J gave up 4 bases; unmatched junction bases: 1. The CDR3 has 13 residues. Germline V gene lookup returns CDR1 SGHRS and CDR2 YFSETQ.

This chain joins TRBV6-6 and TRBJ1-6; TRBD1 might be the D (6 bases). Germline loops: CDR1 MNHNY, CDR2 SVGAGI (reference sequence). This CDR3 has 16 residues. Trimming removed 0 bases at V and 7 bases at J, with 13 bases between. The CDR3 nucleotides are TGTGCCAGCAGTTACTCGAAGGGGGTGAGGAATTCACCCCTCCACTTT. This encodes CASSYSKGVRNSPLHF.

This chain joins TRBV24-1 and TRBJ2-2, with 9 bases lining up with TRBD1. The CDR3 sequence is 20 residues long. In germline, CDR1 is KGHDR, CDR2 SFDVKD. Germline trimming cut 1 base from V and 0 bases from J; bases unmatched to any gene: 11. The CDR3 region is CATSDLRTGETRANTGELFF. The CDR3 DNA is TGTGCCACCAGTGATTTAAGGACAGGGGAAACCCGCGCGAACACCGGGGAGCTGTTTTTT.

The V call is TRBV4-3, the J call TRBJ2-3; either TRBD1 or TRBD2 may supply D (6 bases each). CDR1 is LGHNA, CDR2 YSLEER, per germline. This CDR3 contains 15 residues. V gave up 4 bases and J gave up 4 bases, with 15 bases separating them. The CDR3 is CASSPRGAFADTQYF. In DNA form, the CDR3 reads TGCGCCAGCAGCCCGAGGGGGGCGTTTGCAGATACGCAGTATTTT.

The genes are TRBV5-1 and TRBJ2-1, with 10 bases identical to TRBD1. The CDR3 totals 17 residues. Germline CDR1 and CDR2: SGHRS and YFSETQ. With 4 bases clipped from V and 4 bases from J, the junction kept 11 bases outside the gene matches. The CDR3 region is CASSRESPGQGYNEQFF. DNA for the CDR3: TGCGCCAGCAGCAGAGAATCTCCGGGACAGGGGTACAATGAGCAGTTCTTC.

V and J are TRBV5-1 and TRBJ2-3, with 7 positions matching TRBD2. CDR1 is SGHRS, CDR2 YFSETQ, per germline. V lost 0 bases to trimming and J lost 0 bases; unmatched junction nucleotides: 4. The CDR3 is made up of 16 amino acids. The chain's CDR3 is CASSLARLASTDTQYF. The CDR3 bases are TGCGCCAGCAGCTTGGCCCGACTAGCTAGCACAGATACGCAGTATTTT. The full variable domain, completed using reference TRBV5-1 and TRBJ2-3, is KAGVTQTPRYLIKTRGQQVTLSCSPISGHRSVSWYQQTPGQGLQFLFEYFSETQRNKGNFPGRFSGRQFSNSRSEMNVSTLELGDSALYLCASSLARLASTDTQYFGPGTRLTVL.

The rearrangement uses TRBV3-1 (or the pseudogene TRBV3-2) and TRBJ1-3; 7 nucleotides align to TRBD1. From germline, CDR1 is LGHDT and CDR2 YNNKEL (reference sequence). CDR3 size: 17 residues. V lost 4 bases to trimming and J lost 0 bases; unmatched junction nucleotides: 9. The CDR3 DNA reads as TGTGCCAGCAGCCGCTCATCCACAGGGGCCTCTGGAAACACCATATATTTT. Its translation: CASSRSSTGASGNTIYF.

The chain carries TRBV6-6 and TRBJ2-1; 7 nucleotides match TRBD2. Germline V gene data show CDR1 as MNHNY and CDR2 as SVGAGI (reference sequence). The junction had 3 bases not matched to a gene; V was cut back by 0 bases and J by 10 bases. CDR3 length: 13 residues. CDR3 loop: CASSYSRDYEQFF. In DNA form, the CDR3 reads TGTGCCAGCAGTTACTCCCGGGACTACGAGCAGTTCTTC.

Only a few counts were recorded for this clone. J is TRBJ1-4 and V is TRBV9, with D uncertain. The V end lost 0 bases, the J end lost 0 bases, and 3 bases lay between the germline ends. The germline CDR1 and CDR2 sequences are SGDLS and YYNGEE. The CDR3 extends over 14 amino acids. CDR3 protein: CASSVESTNEKLFF. In DNA form, the CDR3 reads TGTGCCAGCAGCGTAGAGTCAACTAATGAAAAACTGTTTTTT.

This chain joins TRBV7-6 and TRBJ2-2; D may be TRBD1 (7 bases). V was shortened by 5 bases and J by 6 bases, with 19 bases between the two germline ends. This CDR3 has 16 residues. Germline assignment: CDR1 SGHVS and CDR2 FNYEAQ. The CDR3 bases are TGTGCCAGCAGCCCCAGGACAGGAGGGAAGGCCGGGGAGCTGTTTTTT. Protein product: CASSPRTGGKAGELFF.

V is TRBV5-7 and J is TRBJ1-1; 9 bases map to TRBD1. TRBV5-7 is marked as an open reading frame, function uncertain. Trimming removed 3 bases from V and 2 bases from J; junction bases left unmatched: 8. This CDR3 spans 16 amino acids. Here the CDR3 DNA reads TGTGCCAGCAGCTCTCTTGACAGGGGGGGAAACACTGAAGCTTTCTTT. The encoded protein is CASSSLDRGGNTEAFF.